This T cell receptor (beta chain) came from a study of T cell changes during pregnancy in multiple sclerosis. Losses at the gene ends were 3 bases for V and 0 bases for J; bases not matched to a gene: 2. Germline CDR1 reads MGHRA; CDR2 reads YSYEKL. This CDR3 has 14 residues. Data came from immunoSEQ multiplex PCR; TCRdb stores just in-frame clones and leaves some out. The sample records under 90,000 clones, about 93% being singletons. This sequence was found in a female donor in good health, enrolled as a control in a pregnancy study. Source: peripheral blood, taken in the second trimester of pregnancy. The chain combines TRBV4-1 with TRBJ2-7; 7 bases align to TRBD1. CDR3 nucleotide sequence: TGCGCCAGCAGCCAGAACAGGGGCTCCTACGAGCAGTACTTC. Protein sequence: CASSQNRGSYEQYF.